What follows are 25 T cell receptor beta chains derived from one specimen sequenced in a study of OX40 agonist ivuxolimab in advanced cancers. Assay used: immunoSEQ multiplex PCR; TCRdb lists only in-frame clones, some missing. The sample has roughly 74,000 clones; approximately 95% are singletons. The material sequenced was CD4+ or CD8+ T cells sorted from blood, taken in a trial of the OX40 agonist ivuxolimab. The receptors shown here come from an adult with an advanced solid tumor such as melanoma, head and neck, liver or kidney cancer.

This clone was detected a few times. The gene calls are TRBV2 and TRBJ1-5; D is undetermined. V was shortened by 2 bases and J by 9 bases, with 5 bases between the two germline ends. CDR1 and CDR2 from the germline V gene are SNHLY and FYNNEI. The length of the CDR3 is 11 residues. CDR3 bases: TGTGCCAGCAGTGAAAAGGGGCCCCAGCATTTT. This codes for CASSEKGPQHF.

This chain uses TRBV6-1 with TRBJ2-7; 9 nucleotides agree with TRBD2. Germline CDR1 and CDR2: MNHNS and SASEGT. V gave up 0 bases and J gave up 4 bases; unmatched junction bases: 7. The CDR3 is 16 residues long. CDR3 DNA sequence: TGTGCCAGCAGTGAAGCGCAAGTAGCGGGGGAATACGAGCAGTACTTC. Its protein is CASSEAQVAGEYEQYF.

The chain joins TRBV7-2 to TRBJ2-7; a possible D gene is TRBD2 (6 bases). Trimming pared 5 bases from V and 3 bases from J, leaving 17 bases between. CDR1 is SGHTA, CDR2 FQGNSA, per germline. This CDR3 is 15 amino acids long. DNA for the CDR3: TGTGCCAGCAGCCCACGCGGGACGGGTTTCTACGAGCAGTACTTC. This sequence encodes CASSPRGTGFYEQYF.

This chain links TRBV6-6 with TRBJ2-1, with D hard to call. V was trimmed by 3 bases and J by 10 bases, leaving 13 bases between them. The CDR3 has 13 residues. Germline V gives CDR1 MNHNY, CDR2 SVGAGI (reference sequence). Here the CDR3 reads CASSYSPGREQFF. The CDR3 region has the DNA TGTGCCAGCAGTTATAGTCCCGGACGGGAGCAGTTCTTC.

The chain combines TRBV28 with TRBJ1-1; D unresolved. The CDR3 length is 16 residues. Germline V CDR1 and CDR2: MDHEN, SYDVKM. The V gene lost 2 bases and the J gene lost 1 base, with 14 bases spanning the gap. CDR3 loop: CASSLISRGSNTEAFF. CDR3 nucleotide sequence: TGTGCCAGCAGTTTAATTTCACGAGGCTCGAACACTGAAGCTTTCTTT.

The chain has TRBV4-3 and TRBJ2-7; a weak D match, TRBD1 (6 bases). CDR1 and CDR2 (germline): LGHNA, YSLEER. Between the trimmed V and J ends, which lost 5 bases and 2 bases, there was a span of 16 bases. This CDR3 region has 15 residues. The CDR3: CASSSGTSRPYEQYF. Here the CDR3 DNA reads TGCGCCAGCAGCTCCGGGACATCACGGCCCTACGAGCAGTACTTC.

The V and J genes are TRBV6-5 and TRBJ1-2; 7 nucleotides align to TRBD1. Trimming took 2 bases from V and 3 from J; bases not matched to a gene: 6. The CDR3 sequence is 15 residues long. Germline CDR1 reads MNHEY; CDR2 reads SVGAGI. The CDR3 protein is CASSYTAGGDYGYTF. CDR3 nucleotide sequence: TGTGCCAGCAGTTACACTGCAGGGGGGGACTATGGCTACACCTTC.

The rearrangement joins TRBV19 to TRBJ1-2; 7 nucleotides match TRBD1. The germline CDR1 and CDR2 sequences are LNHDA and SQIVND (reference sequence). V lost 7 bases to trimming and J lost 1 base; unmatched junction nucleotides: 9. The CDR3 length is 15 residues. The CDR3 DNA reads as TGTGCCAGTATGATAGGGCAGGGGGTTAACTATGGCTACACCTTC. It yields the protein CASMIGQGVNYGYTF.

Here the CDR3 reads CASSSWGWDNQPQHF. The DNA for the CDR3 is TGTGCCAGCAGTTCTTGGGGATGGGACAATCAGCCCCAGCATTTT. The rearrangement uses TRBV7-8 and TRBJ1-5; D call uncertain. Trimming left V 6 bases short and J 3 bases short, with 15 bases between. CDR3 length: 15 residues. The germline V gene has CDR1 SGHVS and CDR2 FQNEAQ.

This clone was detected a few times. The chain uses TRBV5-1 and TRBJ1-1; D not certain. This CDR3 has 13 residues. Germline lookup yields CDR1 SGHRS and CDR2 YFSETQ. V gave up 5 bases and J gave up 5 bases, with 13 bases separating them. The CDR3 region has the DNA TGCGCCAGCAGACCTCGGACCGGGACTGAAGCTTTCTTT. It codes for CASRPRTGTEAFF.

V and J are TRBV18 and TRBJ1-6; possible D gene TRBD1, 5 bases. This CDR3 has 15 residues. V was shortened by 4 bases and J by 5 bases, with 12 bases between the two germline ends. Germline V lookup: CDR1 KGHSH, CDR2 LQKENI. The DNA for the CDR3 is TGTGCCAGCTCACTCGACAGTAGAGATAATTCACCCCTCCACTTT. This sequence encodes CASSLDSRDNSPLHF.

This rearrangement joins TRBV4-1 to TRBJ2-5, with TRBD2 identical over 8 bases. The CDR3 consists of 16 residues. Germline V CDR1 and CDR2: MGHRA, YSYEKL. Trimming at V came to 4 bases and at J to 5 bases, leaving 12 bases not matched to a gene. The CDR3 sequence: CASSLTRGGAGETQYF. CDR3 sequence (DNA): TGCGCCAGCAGCCTTACCCGGGGGGGGGCTGGGGAGACCCAGTACTTC.

The chain couples TRBV6-5 to TRBJ2-3; D call uncertain. Trimming took 6 bases from V and 2 from J, leaving 15 bases between them. Looked up from germline, CDR1 is MNHEY and CDR2 is SVGAGI. This CDR3 region has 15 residues. CDR3: CASSLTDINTDTQYF. In DNA form, the CDR3 reads TGTGCCAGCAGCTTGACTGATATCAACACAGATACGCAGTATTTT.

The gene calls are TRBV25-1 and TRBJ2-5; D is unclear. The CDR3 is made up of 14 amino acids. Trimming pared 3 bases from V and 5 bases from J, leaving 13 bases between. Germline V gene sequence: CDR1 MGHDK, CDR2 SYGVNS. CDR3 region: CASSDLGMEETQYF. DNA of the CDR3: TGTGCCAGCAGTGACTTGGGGATGGAGGAGACCCAGTACTTC.

By sample fraction, this clone is medium-sized (0.01 to 0.1%). The V gene is TRBV19, the J gene TRBJ2-7, with TRBD1 matching over 7 bases. V shed 6 bases and J 3 bases; nucleotides not matched to a gene: 5. This CDR3 comprises 13 residues. CDR1 and CDR2 (germline): LNHDA, SQIVND (reference sequence). The CDR3 coding sequence is TGTGCCAGTAGCGAAACAGGGGTCTACGAGCAGTACTTC. It encodes CASSETGVYEQYF.

The CDR3 loop reads CSVPRPTRHNEQFF. The CDR3 DNA is TGCAGCGTTCCAAGGCCTACCAGGCACAATGAGCAGTTCTTC. The chain joins TRBV29-1 to TRBJ2-1; D gene uncertain. CDR3 size: 14 residues. Germline V gene lookup returns CDR1 SQVTM and CDR2 ANQGSEA. The germline V and J ends were trimmed by 5 bases and 5 bases, with 16 bases remaining between them.

This chain uses TRBV6-5 with TRBJ1-1; no clear D gene. The CDR3 spans 13 residues. With 2 bases removed from V and 2 bases from J, the gap between germline ends came to 6 bases. Germline V gives CDR1 MNHEY, CDR2 SVGAGI. The CDR3 bases are TGTGCCAGCAGTTACGACGGAAACACTGAAGCTTTCTTT. Amino acid sequence: CASSYDGNTEAFF.

The chain combines TRBV4-3 with TRBJ2-7; no definite D call. The CDR3 is 15 amino acids. V lost 1 base and J lost 3, with 13 bases in between. Germline CDR1 is LGHNA and CDR2 is YSLEER. The CDR3 nucleotides read TGCGCCAGCAGCCAAGGGGGTGTGGGCCTCTACGAGCAGTACTTC. The encoded protein is CASSQGGVGLYEQYF.

The chain is built from TRBV6-6 and TRBJ2-2; no clear D gene. Per the germline V gene, CDR1 is MNHNY and CDR2 is SVGAGI (reference sequence). Trimming cost V 0 bases and J 8 bases, with 7 bases left between them. This CDR3 has 13 residues. The CDR3: CASSYSMGGELFF. The CDR3 DNA reads TGTGCCAGCAGTTACTCGATGGGGGGGGAGCTGTTTTTT.

J is TRBJ2-2 and V is TRBV7-8, with D possibly TRBD2 on 7 matching bases. In germline, CDR1 is SGHVS, CDR2 FQNEAQ. The CDR3 is 14 amino acids. The V gene lost 5 bases and the J gene lost 6 bases, with 13 bases spanning the gap. This CDR3 reads CASSPTGGPGELFF. DNA for the CDR3: TGTGCCAGCAGCCCTACCGGGGGGCCCGGGGAGCTGTTTTTT.

This chain uses TRBV7-8 with TRBJ1-1, with no clear D. The CDR3 has 14 amino acids. Trimming removed 1 base from V and 6 bases from J, with 12 bases in between. CDR1 SGHVS and CDR2 FQNEAQ come from the germline V gene. The CDR3 DNA follows: TGTGCCAGCAGCTTAGAGCGTGCGAGGGCTGAAGCTTTCTTT. Residues: CASSLERARAEAFF.

J is TRBJ1-2 and V is TRBV4-1, with 8 positions matching TRBD1. V shed 3 bases and J 6 bases; nucleotides not matched to a gene: 6. The CDR3 is 14 amino acids. Germline CDR1 is MGHRA and CDR2 is YSYEKL. The DNA for the CDR3 is TGCGCCAGCAGCCACATCCAGGGGGCGGATGGCTACACCTTC. This translates into CASSHIQGADGYTF.

The V call is TRBV5-3, the J call TRBJ2-1; 9 bases fit TRBD2. TRBV5-3 is placed among ORFs of uncertain function. There are 12 residues in the CDR3. V lost 6 bases, J lost 9 bases, and 4 bases stayed unmatched. The CDR3 region is CARTWRGGEQFF. The CDR3 nucleotides read TGTGCCAGAACCTGGCGGGGGGGTGAGCAGTTCTTC.

This chain joins TRBV30 and TRBJ2-2; D gene uncertain. V was pared by 7 bases and J by 2 bases, with 2 bases between. The CDR3 contains 10 residues. CDR1 and CDR2 from the germline V gene are GTSNPN and SVGIG (reference sequence). The DNA for the CDR3 is TGTGCCTTAAACACCGGGGAGCTGTTTTTT. This codes for CALNTGELFF.

CDR3 region: CASSSPEAGYGYTF. The CDR3 DNA follows: TGTGCCAGCAGCTCCCCGGAGGCTGGTTATGGCTACACCTTC. V usage is TRBV5-6 and J usage is TRBJ1-2; D gene uncertain. Germline-derived CDR1 and CDR2 are SGHDT and YYEEEE. Trimming shortened V by 3 bases and J by 5 bases, and 14 bases separated the two germline ends. This CDR3 contains 14 residues.